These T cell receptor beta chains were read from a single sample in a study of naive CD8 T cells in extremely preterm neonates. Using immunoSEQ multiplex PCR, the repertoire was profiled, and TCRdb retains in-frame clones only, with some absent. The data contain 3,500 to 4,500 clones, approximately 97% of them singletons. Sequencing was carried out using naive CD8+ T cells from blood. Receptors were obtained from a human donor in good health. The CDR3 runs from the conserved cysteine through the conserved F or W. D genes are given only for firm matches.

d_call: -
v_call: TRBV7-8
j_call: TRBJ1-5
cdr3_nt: TGTGCCAGCAGCTCCGAGCAGGGGCTAAATCAGCCCCAGCATTTT
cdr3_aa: CASSSEQGLNQPQHF

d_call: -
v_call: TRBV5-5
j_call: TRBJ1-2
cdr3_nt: TGTGCCAGCAGCTTGGACTCGATTTCTAACTATGGCTACACCTTC
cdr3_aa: CASSLDSISNYGYTF

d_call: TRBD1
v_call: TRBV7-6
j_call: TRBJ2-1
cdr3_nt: TGTGCCAGCAGCTTAGTTCCACCCGGGACAGGGCTCACCGATGAGGGGAATGAGCAGTTCTTC
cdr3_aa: CASSLVPPGTGLTDEGNEQFF

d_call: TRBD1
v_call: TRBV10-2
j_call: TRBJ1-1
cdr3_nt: TGCGCCAGCAGTGAGTCGGGACAGAGGAACACTGAAGCTTTCTTT
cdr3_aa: CASSESGQRNTEAFF

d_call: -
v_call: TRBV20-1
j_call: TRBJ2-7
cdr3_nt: TGCAGTGCTCTCAGGATGGGAGGGCAGTACTTC
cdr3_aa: CSALRMGGQYF

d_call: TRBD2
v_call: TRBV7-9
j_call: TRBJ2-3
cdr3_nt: TGTGCCAGCAGCTACTGGACTAGCGGGTTAGATACGCAGTATTTT
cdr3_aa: CASSYWTSGLDTQYF

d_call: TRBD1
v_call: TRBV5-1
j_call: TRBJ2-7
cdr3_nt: TGCGCCAGCAGCCTGGTGGGACAGGGATTGAGGGAGCAGTACTTC
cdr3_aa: CASSLVGQGLREQYF

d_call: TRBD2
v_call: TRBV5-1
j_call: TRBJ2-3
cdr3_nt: TGCGCCAGCAGCTTGGCCCGTCGGGGGGTCGTTGGAGATACGCAGTATTTT
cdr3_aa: CASSLARRGVVGDTQYF

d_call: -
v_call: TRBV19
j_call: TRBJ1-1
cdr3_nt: TGTGCCAGTAGTATAGATTTGAGCACTGAAGCTTTCTTT
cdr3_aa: CASSIDLSTEAFF

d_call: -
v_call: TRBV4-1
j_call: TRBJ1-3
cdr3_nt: TGCGCCAGCAGCCAGGGTAGACGGAGCAGCTCTGGAAACACCATATATTTT
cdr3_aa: CASSQGRRSSSGNTIYF

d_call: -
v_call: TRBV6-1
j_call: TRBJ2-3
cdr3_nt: TGTGCCAGCAGTGCCGGAAGTCCCAGGGGCACAGATACGCAGTATTTT
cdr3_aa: CASSAGSPRGTDTQYF

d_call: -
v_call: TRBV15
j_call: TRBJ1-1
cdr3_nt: TGTGCCACCAGCAGTCTCGCCGCAGGGAACACTGAAGCTTTCTTT
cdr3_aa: CATSSLAAGNTEAFF

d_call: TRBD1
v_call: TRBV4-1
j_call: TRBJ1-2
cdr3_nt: TGCGCCAGCAGCCATAGGACAGGGGCTAACTATGGCTACACCTTC
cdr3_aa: CASSHRTGANYGYTF

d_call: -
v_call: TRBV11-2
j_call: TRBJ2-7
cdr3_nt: TGTGCCAGCAGCCTGGGCCACGAGCAGTACTTC
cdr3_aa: CASSLGHEQYF

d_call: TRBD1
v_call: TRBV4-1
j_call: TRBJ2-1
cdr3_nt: TGCGCCAGCAGCCAAGATTCGGACAGGGACTACAATGAGCAGTTCTTC
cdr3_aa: CASSQDSDRDYNEQFF

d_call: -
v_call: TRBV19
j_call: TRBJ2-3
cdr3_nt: TGTGCCAGTAGTACGGGTCTCCCCACAGATACGCAGTATTTT
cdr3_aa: CASSTGLPTDTQYF

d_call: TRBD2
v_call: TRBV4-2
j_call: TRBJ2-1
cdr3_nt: TGTGCCAGCAGCCAAGCTAGCGGGGGGCCTTTCAATGAGCAGTTCTTC
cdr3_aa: CASSQASGGPFNEQFF

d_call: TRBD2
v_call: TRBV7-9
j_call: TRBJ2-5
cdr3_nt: TGTGCCAGCAGCTTAGGACTAGCGGGGGGGCAAGAGACCCAGTACTTC
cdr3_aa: CASSLGLAGGQETQYF

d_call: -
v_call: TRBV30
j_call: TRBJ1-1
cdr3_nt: TGTGCCTGGGGGGAAGGGGCCACTGAAGCTTTCTTT
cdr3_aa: CAWGEGATEAFF

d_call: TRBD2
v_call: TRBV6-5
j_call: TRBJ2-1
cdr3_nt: TGTGCCAGCAGTTACCGTGCGAGCGGGGTGTACAATGAGCAGTTCTTC
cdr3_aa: CASSYRASGVYNEQFF

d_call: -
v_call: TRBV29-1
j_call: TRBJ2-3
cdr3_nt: TGCAGCGTTGGATCGGGAATGAGCACAGATACGCAGTATTTT
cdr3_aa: CSVGSGMSTDTQYF

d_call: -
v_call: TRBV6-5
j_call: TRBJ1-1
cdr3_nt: TGTGCCAGCAGTTACGGAACAGGCACTGAAGCTTTCTTT
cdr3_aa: CASSYGTGTEAFF

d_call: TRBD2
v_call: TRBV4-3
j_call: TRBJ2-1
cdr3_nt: TGCGCCAGCAGCCACCTTAGCGGGGGGGCCAATAATGAGCAGTTCTTC
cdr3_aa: CASSHLSGGANNEQFF

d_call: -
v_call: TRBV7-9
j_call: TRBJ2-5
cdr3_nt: TGTGCCAGCAGCGCCGTTTTTGGGGGGGCCCGGGAGACCCAGTACTTC
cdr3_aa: CASSAVFGGARETQYF

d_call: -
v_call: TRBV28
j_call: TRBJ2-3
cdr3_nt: TGTGCCAGCAGTTTATATATGGTGGTCACAGGGACAGATACGCAGTATTTT
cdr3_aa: CASSLYMVVTGTDTQYF

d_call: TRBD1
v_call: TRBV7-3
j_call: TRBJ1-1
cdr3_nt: TGTGCCTTGGGACAGTCAAACACTGAAGCTTTCTTT
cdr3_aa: CALGQSNTEAFF